This T cell receptor (beta chain) was documented in a study of blood T cell repertoires in COVID-19. Study at large: COVID-19 samples collected from the United States, Italy and Spain covered acute and convalescent phases. Sources were T cells, B-cell-depleted T cells, or PBMCs; the material itself was cDNA or gDNA.

Germline V gives CDR1 MDHEN, CDR2 SYDVKM. The V and J ends lost 4 bases and 6 bases respectively, with 9 bases between them. The CDR3 is 13 residues long. Methods used by the authors: How many nucleated cells were present was estimated from reference gene primer amplification. The repertoire was sequenced with immunoSEQ multiplex PCR; TCRdb's copy has only in-frame clones and lacks some. V, J and clone size reflect that table, while D and trimming were determined from the DNA. The table includes roughly 63,000 clones, over 75% detected once. The specimen sequenced was peripheral blood. The sequence was obtained from a man aged 45 to 65 with acute or convalescent COVID-19. The chain recombines TRBV28 with TRBJ2-2; a possible D gene is TRBD1 (6 bases). CDR3 residues: CASSSNRAGELFF. The DNA for the CDR3 is TGTGCCAGCAGTTCCAACAGGGCCGGGGAGCTGTTTTTT.